These 19 T cell receptor beta chains were all obtained from the same sample, sequenced in a study of T cell clonotyping in hematopoietic cell transplantation. The table came from immunoSEQ multiplex PCR; TCRdb's copy has only in-frame clones and leaves some out. The table lists around 14,000 clones, 86% of them singletons. The sequencing here drew on PBMCs, taken 100 days after allogeneic stem cell transplant. The receptors here all came from a male patient in his 50s who had an allogeneic stem cell transplant from an unrelated donor, so T cells may come from the graft donor. Some clones in this sample may be carry-over from other donors' samples.

This clone has only one observation. The chain couples TRBV6-5 to TRBJ1-5, with TRBD1 identical over 9 bases. CDR1 is MNHEY and CDR2 is SVGAGI in the germline V gene. Trimming removed 5 bases from V and 7 bases from J; junction bases left unmatched: 6. The CDR3 is made up of 14 amino acids. As DNA, the CDR3 is TGTGCCAGCAGTCTTACAGGGGGCGGCCAGCCCCAGCATTTT. This encodes CASSLTGGGQPQHF.

This chain links TRBV5-4 with TRBJ2-3, with TRBD2 matching over 7 bases. CDR1 is SGHNT and CDR2 is YYREEE in the germline V gene (reference sequence). V gave up 0 bases and J gave up 1 base; unmatched junction bases: 5. The CDR3 runs to 16 residues. The CDR3 loop is CASSLGGGRGTDTQYF. The CDR3 bases are TGTGCCAGCAGCTTGGGGGGCGGGAGAGGCACAGATACGCAGTATTTT.

V is TRBV5-1 and J is TRBJ2-1; 10 bases are shared with TRBD2. Trimming removed 0 bases from V and 8 bases from J; junction bases left unmatched: 5. CDR1 and CDR2 from the germline V gene are SGHRS and YFSETQ. The CDR3 runs 15 residues. The CDR3 reads CASSLVSSGSDEQFF. The CDR3 nucleotides read TGCGCCAGCAGCTTGGTGTCTAGCGGGAGCGATGAGCAGTTCTTC.

J is TRBJ1-2 and V is TRBV2, with a weak D call TRBD1 (6 bases). Trimming stripped 5 bases from V and 0 bases from J, with 10 bases between. The CDR3 loop spans 14 amino acids. Germline V gene data show CDR1 as SNHLY and CDR2 as FYNNEI. In nucleotides, the CDR3 is TGTGCCAGCAGTAGGGGACACCCTAACTATGGCTACACCTTC. Protein product: CASSRGHPNYGYTF.

This sequence joins TRBV5-1 and TRBJ2-1; TRBD2 might be the D (7 bases). With 2 bases removed from V and 1 base from J, the gap between germline ends came to 13 bases. The germline V gene encodes CDR1 SGHRS and CDR2 YFSETQ. The CDR3 covers 16 residues. The CDR3 sequence is CASSFGGAGSYNEQFF. The CDR3 region has the DNA TGCGCCAGCAGCTTTGGGGGGGCAGGGTCCTACAATGAGCAGTTCTTC.

The CDR3 sequence: CASSLRLADEQYF. The CDR3 nucleotides are TGTGCCAGTAGTCTAAGACTAGCGGACGAGCAGTACTTC. This rearrangement joins TRBV19 to TRBJ2-7; 9 bases agree with TRBD2. The CDR3 spans 13 residues. Germline-derived CDR1 and CDR2 are LNHDA and SQIVND (reference sequence). Germline trimming cut 5 bases from V and 5 bases from J; bases unmatched to any gene: 4.

The J gene is TRBJ1-5, the V gene TRBV28; D remains unclear. V lost 4 bases, J lost 0 bases, and 16 bases lay in between. CDR3 size: 17 residues. Germline-derived CDR1 and CDR2 are MDHEN and SYDVKM. The CDR3 nucleotides are TGTGCCAGCAGTTCCCCGGGAGGTTATCATAGCAATCAGCCCCAGCATTTT. This sequence encodes CASSSPGGYHSNQPQHF.

The rearrangement joins TRBV29-1 to TRBJ1-1, with a weak D call TRBD1 (5 bases). The CDR3 runs 12 residues. Trimming took 2 bases from V and 11 from J, leaving 15 bases between them. From germline, CDR1 is SQVTM and CDR2 ANQGSEA. For the CDR3, the DNA is TGCAGCGTTGAATCAGTATCGTGGGACGCTTTCTTT. It specifies CSVESVSWDAFF.

The chain links TRBV6-6 to TRBJ1-4, with 7 bases aligning to TRBD1. The CDR3 runs 14 residues. Germline CDR1 reads MNHNY; CDR2 reads SVGAGI (reference sequence). J gave up 2 bases and V 7 bases, and 4 bases lay outside the gene matches. CDR3 in amino acids: CASIQGQTNEKLFF. The DNA of the CDR3 is TGTGCCAGCATACAGGGGCAGACTAATGAAAAACTGTTTTTT.

The chain joins TRBV19 to TRBJ1-2, with D uncertain. The germline gives CDR1 LNHDA, CDR2 SQIVND (reference sequence). This CDR3 has 15 amino acids. V dropped 4 bases and J dropped 8 bases, with 20 bases sitting between them. DNA for the CDR3: TGTGCCAGTAGTACCTCCCGCGCGTACGGCGGGGGCTACACCTTC. This gives the protein CASSTSRAYGGGYTF.

This chain links TRBV6-5 with TRBJ2-7; 7 bases match TRBD1. V lost 8 bases to trimming and J lost 3 bases; unmatched junction nucleotides: 13. The germline CDR1 and CDR2 sequences are MNHEY and SVGAGI. This CDR3 is 15 amino acids long. For the CDR3, the DNA is TGTGCCAGCGGTTTATTGGGGACAGAAGGCTACGAGCAGTACTTC. It yields the protein CASGLLGTEGYEQYF.

This chain links TRBV27 with TRBJ1-2; D is perhaps TRBD1 (5 bases). Germline V gives CDR1 MNHEY, CDR2 SMNVEV (reference sequence). The V end lost 2 bases, the J end lost 7 bases, and 17 bases lay between the germline ends. The CDR3 consists of 15 residues. The DNA for the CDR3 is TGTGCCAGCAGTTTAACTGGACATCTCGCTCGTGGCTACACCTTC. As protein: CASSLTGHLARGYTF.

This clone has just a few counts. The gene calls are TRBV9 and TRBJ1-5; D call uncertain. Trimming left V 7 bases short and J 0 bases short, with 14 bases between. The CDR3 contains 15 residues. Looked up from germline, CDR1 is SGDLS and CDR2 is YYNGEE. CDR3 region: CASGETAYSNQPQHF. In DNA form, the CDR3 reads TGTGCCAGCGGGGAGACCGCTTATAGCAATCAGCCCCAGCATTTT.

The rearrangement joins TRBV19 to TRBJ1-4, with D perhaps TRBD1 (6 bases). Trimming removed 5 bases from V and 14 bases from J, with 21 bases in between. The CDR3 has 14 amino acids. The V gene's germline CDR1 is LNHDA and CDR2 SQIVND (reference sequence). CDR3 DNA sequence: TGTGCCAGTAGTGTCCGCAGGGGAGGTGGTCCCCTGTTTTTT. Its translation is CASSVRRGGGPLFF.

This clone was picked up one time. The V call is TRBV9, the J call TRBJ2-3; no definite D call. Deletions cut 3 bases from V and 1 base from J, with 12 bases between. This CDR3 region has 15 residues. Germline assignment: CDR1 SGDLS and CDR2 YYNGEE. This chain's CDR3 is CASSGSARRTDTQYF. In DNA, the CDR3 is TGTGCCAGCAGCGGGTCGGCCAGACGCACAGATACGCAGTATTTT.

V usage is TRBV9 and J usage is TRBJ2-7; D perhaps matches TRBD2 (5 bases). The V end lost 0 bases, the J end lost 0 bases, and 10 bases lay between the germline ends. The CDR3 sequence is 15 residues long. Germline V gene sequence: CDR1 SGDLS, CDR2 YYNGEE. Here the CDR3 reads CASSVAGSYSYEQYF. The CDR3 bases are TGTGCCAGCAGCGTAGCGGGGTCCTACTCCTACGAGCAGTACTTC.

The chain links TRBV2 to TRBJ1-5; the D is unclear. The CDR3 covers 14 residues. CDR1 SNHLY and CDR2 FYNNEI come from the germline V gene. Trimming removed 6 bases at V and 4 bases at J, with 13 bases between. CDR3 sequence (DNA): TGTGCCAGCAGGGCCTCGATCAGTAATCAGCCCCAGCATTTT. Translating gives CASRASISNQPQHF. The variable domain in full, with the rest retrieved from reference TRBV2 and TRBJ1-5, is EPEVTQTPSHQVTQMGQEVILRCVPISNHLYFYWYRQILGQKVEFLVSFYNNEISEKSEIFDDQFSVERPDGSNFTLKIRSTKLEDSAMYFCASRASISNQPQHFGDGTRLSIL.

V is TRBV18 and J is TRBJ1-1; D is perhaps TRBD1 (5 bases). V was cut by 2 bases and J by 1 base, with 5 bases left in between. This CDR3 region has 13 residues. Germline V lookup: CDR1 KGHSH, CDR2 LQKENI. CDR3 coding DNA: TGTGCCAGCTCACCAGGGGGGAACACTGAAGCTTTCTTT. Translating gives CASSPGGNTEAFF.

A single count supports this clone. The V gene is TRBV11-2, the J gene TRBJ1-6; D gene ambiguous. This CDR3 comprises 14 residues. Germline V gene lookup returns CDR1 SGHAT and CDR2 FQNNGV. Trimming removed 5 bases at V and 5 bases at J, with 10 bases between. The chain's CDR3 is CASSDRVDNSPLHF. CDR3 coding DNA: TGTGCCAGCAGCGACCGGGTCGATAATTCACCCCTCCACTTT.